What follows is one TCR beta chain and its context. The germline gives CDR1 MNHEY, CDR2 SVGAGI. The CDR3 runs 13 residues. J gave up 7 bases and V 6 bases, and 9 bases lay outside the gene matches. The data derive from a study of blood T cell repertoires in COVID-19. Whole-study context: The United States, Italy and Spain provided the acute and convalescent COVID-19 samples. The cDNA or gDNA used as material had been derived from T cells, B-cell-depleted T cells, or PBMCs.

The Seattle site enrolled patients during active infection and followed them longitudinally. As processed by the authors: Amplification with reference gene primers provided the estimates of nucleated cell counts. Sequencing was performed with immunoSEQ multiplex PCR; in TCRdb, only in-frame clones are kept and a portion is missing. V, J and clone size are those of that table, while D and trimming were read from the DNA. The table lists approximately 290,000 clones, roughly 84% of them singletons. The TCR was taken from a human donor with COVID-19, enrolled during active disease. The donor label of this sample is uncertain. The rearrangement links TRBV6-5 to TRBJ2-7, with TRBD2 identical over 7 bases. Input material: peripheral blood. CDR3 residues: CASSPSGKGEQYF. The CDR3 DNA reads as TGTGCCAGCAGCCCGAGCGGGAAGGGAGAGCAGTACTTC.